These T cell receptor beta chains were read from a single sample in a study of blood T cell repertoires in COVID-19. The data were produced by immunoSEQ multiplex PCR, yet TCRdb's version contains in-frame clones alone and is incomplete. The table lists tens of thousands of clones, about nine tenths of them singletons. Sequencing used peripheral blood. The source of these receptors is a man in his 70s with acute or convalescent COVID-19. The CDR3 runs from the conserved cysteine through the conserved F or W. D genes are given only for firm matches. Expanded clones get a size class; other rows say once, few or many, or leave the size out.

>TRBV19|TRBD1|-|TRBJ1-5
CASSLVGGGRQPQHF
TGTGCCAGTAGTCTAGTAGGGGGCGGGCGCCAGCCCCAGCATTTT
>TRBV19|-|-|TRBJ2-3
CASSRRLSGSPSTDTQYF
TGTGCCAGTAGCCGCCGTTTGTCAGGCAGTCCTAGCACAGATACGCAGTATTTT
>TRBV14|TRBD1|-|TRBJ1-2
CASSLGQGFGYGYTF
TGTGCCAGCAGCCTGGGACAGGGGTTCGGCTATGGCTACACCTTC
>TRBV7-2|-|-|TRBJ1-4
CASSLVRGEKLFF
TGTGCCAGCAGCTTAGTTCGCGGGGAAAAACTGTTTTTT
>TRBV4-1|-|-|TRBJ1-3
CASSPPPGIHGNTIYF
TGCGCCAGCAGCCCACCCCCGGGAATACATGGAAACACCATATATTTT
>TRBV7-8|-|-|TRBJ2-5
CASRVGGTQETQYF
TGTGCCAGCAGAGTCGGCGGAACCCAAGAGACCCAGTACTTC
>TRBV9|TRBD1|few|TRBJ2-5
CASSVGHRGETQYF
TGTGCCAGCAGCGTAGGGCACAGGGGAGAGACCCAGTACTTC
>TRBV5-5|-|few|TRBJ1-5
CASSGADSNQPQHF
TGTGCCAGCAGCGGGGCCGATAGCAATCAGCCCCAGCATTTT
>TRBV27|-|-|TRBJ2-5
CASAPRGGGETQYF
TGTGCCAGCGCCCCGAGGGGGGGAGGGGAGACCCAGTACTTC
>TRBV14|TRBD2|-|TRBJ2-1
CASSQFLTSGGGNEQFF
TGTGCCAGCAGCCAGTTTTTAACTAGCGGGGGGGGGAATGAGCAGTTCTTC
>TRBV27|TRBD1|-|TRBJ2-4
CASRRDRGHWYF
TGTGCCAGCAGACGCGACAGGGGGCACTGGTACTTC
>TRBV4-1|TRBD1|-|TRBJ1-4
CASSQAQTGVEKLFF
TGCGCCAGCAGCCAAGCTCAGACAGGGGTTGAAAAACTGTTTTTT
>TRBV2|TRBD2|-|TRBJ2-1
CASSVASGSYNEQFF
TGTGCCAGCAGTGTGGCTAGCGGCTCCTACAATGAGCAGTTCTTC
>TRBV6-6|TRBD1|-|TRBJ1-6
CASRGGTGYSPLHF
TGTGCCAGCAGAGGGGGGACAGGATATTCACCCCTCCACTTT
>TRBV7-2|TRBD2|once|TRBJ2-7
CASSLERLAGGSEQYF
TGTGCCAGCAGCTTAGAGAGACTAGCGGGAGGAAGCGAGCAGTACTTC
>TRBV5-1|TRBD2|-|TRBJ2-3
CASSLAGGTYTQYF
TGCGCCAGCAGCCTAGCGGGGGGGACATATACGCAGTATTTT
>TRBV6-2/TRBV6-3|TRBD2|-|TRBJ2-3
CASSYSVFGLADLRNTQYF
TGTGCCAGCAGTTACTCAGTTTTCGGACTAGCGGACCTCAGGAATACGCAGTATTTT
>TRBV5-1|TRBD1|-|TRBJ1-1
CASSFSGDRGDEAFF
TGCGCCAGCAGCTTTTCAGGCGACAGGGGCGATGAAGCTTTCTTT
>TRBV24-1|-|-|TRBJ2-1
CATSDFSGANEQFF
TGTGCCACCAGTGATTTCTCAGGGGCTAATGAGCAGTTCTTC
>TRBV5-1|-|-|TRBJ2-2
CASSEQGANTGELFF
TGCGCCAGCAGTGAACAGGGAGCGAACACCGGGGAGCTGTTTTTT
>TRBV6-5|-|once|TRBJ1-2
CASSYIQGYGYTF
TGTGCCAGCAGTTACATCCAGGGCTATGGCTACACCTTC
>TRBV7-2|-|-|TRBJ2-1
CASSLRGNEQFF
TGTGCCAGCAGCCTGAGAGGTAATGAGCAGTTCTTC
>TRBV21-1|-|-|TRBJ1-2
CASSPRSGNYGYTF
TGTGCCAGCAGCCCTAGGTCAGGGAACTATGGCTACACCTTC
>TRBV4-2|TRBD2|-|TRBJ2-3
CASRREDTDTQYF
TGTGCCAGCAGGCGGGAGGACACAGATACGCAGTATTTT
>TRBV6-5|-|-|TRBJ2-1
CASGGSSYNEQFF
TGTGCCAGCGGCGGTAGCTCCTACAATGAGCAGTTCTTC
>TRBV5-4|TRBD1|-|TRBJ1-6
CASSGEGQGPDSPLHF
TGTGCCAGCAGCGGGGAGGGACAGGGACCCGATTCACCCCTCCACTTT
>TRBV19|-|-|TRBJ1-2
CASSISAGSHGYTF
TGTGCCAGTAGTATCTCAGCAGGGTCGCATGGCTACACCTTC
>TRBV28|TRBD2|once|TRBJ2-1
CASSPSSGNPNYNEQFF
TGTGCCAGCAGTCCTTCTAGCGGCAACCCAAACTACAATGAGCAGTTCTTC
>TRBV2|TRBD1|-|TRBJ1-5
CASMGQEGQPQHF
TGTGCCAGCATGGGACAGGAAGGTCAGCCCCAGCATTTT
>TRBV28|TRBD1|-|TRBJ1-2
CASSSGTGGAPYYGYTF
TGTGCCAGCAGTTCTGGCACAGGGGGCGCTCCCTACTATGGCTACACCTTC
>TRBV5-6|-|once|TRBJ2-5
CASSFVGAQETQYF
TGTGCCAGCAGCTTCGTGGGGGCACAAGAGACCCAGTACTTC
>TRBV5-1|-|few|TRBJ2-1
CASSPNNEQFF
TGCGCCAGCAGCCCTAACAATGAGCAGTTCTTC
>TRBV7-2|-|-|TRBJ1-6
CASSLAASGSGVRNSPLHF
TGTGCCAGCAGCTTAGCGGCATCGGGCAGCGGGGTGAGGAATTCACCCCTCCACTTT
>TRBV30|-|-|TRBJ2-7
CAWSPGRLYEQYF
TGTGCCTGGAGCCCCGGGAGACTCTACGAGCAGTACTTC
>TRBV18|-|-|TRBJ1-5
CASSPGRNQPQHF
TGTGCCAGCTCACCGGGCCGCAATCAGCCCCAGCATTTT
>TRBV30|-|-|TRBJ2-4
CAWSVQGPAIQYF
TGTGCCTGGAGTGTACAGGGACCGGCCATTCAGTACTTC
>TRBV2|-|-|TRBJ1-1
CASTWSWNTEAFF
TGTGCCAGCACGTGGAGCTGGAACACTGAAGCTTTCTTT
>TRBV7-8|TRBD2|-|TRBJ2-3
CASSLRLAGFTDTQYF
TGTGCCAGCAGCCTGAGACTAGCGGGGTTCACAGATACGCAGTATTTT
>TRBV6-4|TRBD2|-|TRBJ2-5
CASSDSHPGTRGTQYF
TGTGCCAGCAGTGACTCGCATCCCGGGACTAGGGGGACCCAGTACTTC
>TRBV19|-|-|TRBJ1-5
CASSPQADQPQHF
TGTGCCAGTAGTCCCCAGGCCGATCAGCCCCAGCATTTT
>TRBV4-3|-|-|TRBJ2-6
CASSQEAAGANVLTF
TGCGCCAGCAGCCAAGAAGCGGCTGGGGCCAACGTCCTGACTTTC
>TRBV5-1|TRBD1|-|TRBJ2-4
CASSLAVPGTGVVKNIQYF
TGCGCCAGCAGCTTGGCCGTCCCGGGGACAGGGGTAGTCAAAAACATTCAGTACTTC